These 11 T cell receptor beta chains share one sample of origin, sequenced in a study of OX40 agonist ivuxolimab in advanced cancers. The method behind the library was the immunoSEQ multiplex PCR assay. TCRdb took over this immuneACCESS table, retaining in-frame rearrangements with V and J assigned. Such tables are incomplete; in checked studies, under half of the missing clones stem from an unresolved V gene, and the remainder is unexplained. For this sample the table gives tens of thousands of clones, of which around 90% were detected only once. The ten largest account for around 4.2% of the sample. Specimen: CD4+ or CD8+ T cells sorted from blood, collected in a trial of the OX40 agonist ivuxolimab. These receptors were taken from an adult with an advanced solid tumor such as melanoma, head and neck, liver or kidney cancer.

This clone occurred once. The gene calls are TRBV6-6 and TRBJ1-4; a possible D gene is TRBD1 (6 bases). The CDR3 has 15 residues. Trimming removed 2 bases at V and 5 bases at J, with 12 bases between. The germline CDR1 and CDR2 sequences are MNHNY and SVGAGI (reference sequence). This CDR3 is CASSYAGQTNEKLFF. CDR3 nucleotide sequence: TGTGCCAGCAGTTACGCGGGACAAACAAATGAAAAACTGTTTTTT.

This sequence joins TRBV29-1 and TRBJ2-1, with TRBD1 matching over 11 bases. The CDR3 consists of 15 residues. J gave up 4 bases and V 6 bases, and 8 bases lay outside the gene matches. Germline lookup yields CDR1 SQVTM and CDR2 ANQGSEA. The CDR3 nucleotides read TGCAGCGTGAGGTCCGGGACAGGGGGATACAATGAGCAGTTCTTC. Encoded protein: CSVRSGTGGYNEQFF.

V and J are TRBV7-3 and TRBJ2-5; a possible D gene is TRBD1 (6 bases). Germline lookup yields CDR1 SGHTA and CDR2 FQGTGA. The CDR3 runs to 15 residues. Deletions cut 5 bases from V and 1 base from J, with 14 bases between. DNA for the CDR3: TGTGCCAGCAGCCCCACGGGACAATTCCAAGAGACCCAGTACTTC. The encoded protein is CASSPTGQFQETQYF.

The CDR3 nucleotides read TGTGCCAGCAGCATCGGGACGGCGGGGGGATACAATGAGCAGTTCTTC. This sequence encodes CASSIGTAGGYNEQFF. The chain links TRBV4-2 to TRBJ2-1, with 8 bases matching TRBD2. The CDR3 spans 16 residues. Germline V gene lookup returns CDR1 LGHNA and CDR2 YNFKEQ. V trimming: 5 bases; J trimming: 4 bases; junction bases outside the gene matches: 10.

The chain joins TRBV27 to TRBJ1-2, with D perhaps matching TRBD1 (5 bases). The CDR3 totals 15 residues. V lost 6 bases and J lost 4, with 18 bases in between. CDR1 MNHEY and CDR2 SMNVEV come from the germline V gene (reference sequence). CDR3 DNA: TGTGCCAGCAGCCCCGGGAGGGGCATCGGCTATGGCTACACCTTC. Residues: CASSPGRGIGYGYTF.

The V and J genes are TRBV5-6 and TRBJ2-3; D may be TRBD2 (6 bases). Germline CDR1 and CDR2: SGHDT and YYEEEE. The CDR3 runs to 12 residues. The V and J ends lost 4 bases and 6 bases respectively, with 9 bases between them. This CDR3 is CASSTGLDTQYF. The CDR3 DNA is TGTGCCAGCAGCACGGGACTCGATACGCAGTATTTT.

This clone came up once. The chain combines TRBV5-1 with TRBJ1-2, with 7 bases aligning to TRBD1. CDR3 size: 14 residues. Germline loops: CDR1 SGHRS, CDR2 YFSETQ. With 1 base clipped from V and 4 bases from J, the junction kept 4 bases outside the gene matches. This CDR3 reads CASSLFDRAYGYTF. The CDR3 DNA reads TGCGCCAGCAGCTTGTTCGACAGGGCCTATGGCTACACCTTC.

The genes are TRBV7-2 and TRBJ1-2, with TRBD1 matching 8 bases. The CDR3 length is 16 residues. V shed 1 base and J 4 bases; nucleotides not matched to a gene: 8. Germline assignment: CDR1 SGHTA and CDR2 FQGNSA. The CDR3: CASSLVGQGVGYGYTF. The CDR3 nucleotides are TGTGCCAGCAGCTTAGTCGGACAGGGTGTGGGCTATGGCTACACCTTC.

CDR3 DNA: TGCGCCAGCAGCCAACAACGAGGAAACACCATATATTTT. As protein: CASSQQRGNTIYF. J is TRBJ1-3 and V is TRBV4-3, with D unclear. V lost 2 bases and J lost 4, with 6 bases in between. The CDR3 is made up of 13 amino acids. Germline loops: CDR1 LGHNA, CDR2 YSLEER.

The V gene is TRBV7-2, the J gene TRBJ2-7; D uncertain. The V end was cut by 3 bases, the J end by 12 bases, with 18 bases between. The CDR3 extends over 13 amino acids. Germline V gene lookup returns CDR1 SGHTA and CDR2 FQGNSA. The CDR3 spells CASSFFNSALPYF. The DNA for the CDR3 is TGTGCCAGCAGCTTTTTTAACTCGGCCCTCCCGTACTTC.

The chain recombines TRBV2 with TRBJ2-1; D gene uncertain. The length of the CDR3 is 15 residues. Trimming stripped 4 bases from V and 4 bases from J, with 14 bases between. From germline, CDR1 is SNHLY and CDR2 FYNNEI. CDR3 sequence reads: CASSAWLGLYNEQFF. The CDR3 coding sequence is TGTGCCAGCAGTGCTTGGCTAGGATTGTACAATGAGCAGTTCTTC.